These T cell receptor beta chains were read from a single sample in a study of blood T cell repertoires in COVID-19. Measured with immunoSEQ multiplex PCR; TCRdb has only the in-frame clones, and not every one. The table shows 140,000 or so clones, with 84% occurring only once. The sequencing input was PBMCs or T cells enriched from blood (not recorded which). The source of these receptors is a woman between 18 and 29 years old who had been exposed to COVID-19. The CDR3 runs from the conserved cysteine through the conserved F or W. D genes are given only for firm matches. Only part of the rows carry a size: once, few, many, or a class if the clone is expanded.

clone_size: -; d_call: -; j_call: TRBJ1-4; v_call: TRBV18; cdr3_nt: TGTGCCAGCTCACCACCGATGCAGGGAACAGGGGAAAAACTGTTTTTT; cdr3_aa: CASSPPMQGTGEKLFF
clone_size: -; d_call: -; j_call: TRBJ1-2; v_call: TRBV30; cdr3_nt: TGTGCCTGGAGTGTGATTGATCGGGTTTTAAACTATGGCTACACCTTC; cdr3_aa: CAWSVIDRVLNYGYTF
clone_size: -; d_call: -; j_call: TRBJ1-5; v_call: TRBV28; cdr3_nt: TGTGCCAGCAGTTCGGTAGGCGGGTATAGCAATCAGCCCCAGCATTTT; cdr3_aa: CASSSVGGYSNQPQHF
clone_size: -; d_call: -; j_call: TRBJ2-3; v_call: TRBV19; cdr3_nt: TGTGCCAGTAGTATGTTCCAGGGGACAGATACGCAGTATTTT; cdr3_aa: CASSMFQGTDTQYF
clone_size: -; d_call: -; j_call: TRBJ1-3; v_call: TRBV27; cdr3_nt: TGTGCCAGCAGTTTATCGAACAGGGCATCCCATATTCTCTCTGGAAACACCATATATTTT; cdr3_aa: CASSLSNRASHILSGNTIYF
clone_size: -; d_call: TRBD2; j_call: TRBJ2-1; v_call: TRBV19; cdr3_nt: TGTGCCAGTAGTATAGGAGCGGGAGGCCGCCCTTCCTACAATGAGCAGTTCTTC; cdr3_aa: CASSIGAGGRPSYNEQFF
clone_size: -; d_call: TRBD2; j_call: TRBJ2-1; v_call: TRBV6-5; cdr3_nt: TGTGCCAGCAGTTACTTCGGCGGGAGCAGGGTGGAGCAGTTCTTC; cdr3_aa: CASSYFGGSRVEQFF
clone_size: few; d_call: -; j_call: TRBJ2-3; v_call: TRBV14; cdr3_nt: TGTGCCAGCAGCCACCTCCCATGGGAGGGGGTTTCAGATACGCAGTATTTT; cdr3_aa: CASSHLPWEGVSDTQYF
clone_size: once; d_call: -; j_call: TRBJ1-4; v_call: TRBV30; cdr3_nt: TGTGCCTGGAGTCGGAGCCTGGAACTGTTTTTT; cdr3_aa: CAWSRSLELFF
clone_size: medium-sized; d_call: -; j_call: TRBJ1-2; v_call: TRBV6-2/TRBV6-3; cdr3_nt: TGTGCCAGCAGTTACACTCAGGTCTACGCAGGCGATGGCTACACCTTC; cdr3_aa: CASSYTQVYAGDGYTF
clone_size: -; d_call: -; j_call: TRBJ1-1; v_call: TRBV11-2; cdr3_nt: TGTGCCAGCAGCCCAATACAGGGTATGAACACTGAAGCTTTCTTT; cdr3_aa: CASSPIQGMNTEAFF
clone_size: -; d_call: -; j_call: TRBJ2-1; v_call: TRBV6-5; cdr3_nt: TGTGCCAGCAGTTACCCGGACTCGCGGGATGAGCAGTTCTTC; cdr3_aa: CASSYPDSRDEQFF
clone_size: -; d_call: TRBD1; j_call: TRBJ2-4; v_call: TRBV7-9; cdr3_nt: TGTGCCAGCAGGCGCGACAGGGAGGCCAAAAACATTCAGTACTTC; cdr3_aa: CASRRDREAKNIQYF
clone_size: -; d_call: -; j_call: TRBJ2-1; v_call: TRBV11-2; cdr3_nt: TGTGCCAGCAGCTCCTTGACACTCGAGAGCTCCTACAATGAGCAGTTCTTC; cdr3_aa: CASSSLTLESSYNEQFF
clone_size: -; d_call: TRBD1; j_call: TRBJ2-2; v_call: TRBV5-4; cdr3_nt: TGTGCCAGCAGCACTACGGGACAGGGAGGGACCGGGGAGCTGTTTTTT; cdr3_aa: CASSTTGQGGTGELFF
clone_size: -; d_call: -; j_call: TRBJ2-7; v_call: TRBV3-1/TRBV3-2; cdr3_nt: TGTGCCAGCAGTTATAGCTCCTACGAGCAGTACTTC; cdr3_aa: CASSYSSYEQYF
clone_size: -; d_call: TRBD2; j_call: TRBJ2-1; v_call: TRBV10-3; cdr3_nt: TGTGCCATCAGGACGAAACTAGCGGGAGAAGGCAATGAGCAGTTCTTC; cdr3_aa: CAIRTKLAGEGNEQFF
clone_size: -; d_call: -; j_call: TRBJ2-5; v_call: TRBV7-9; cdr3_nt: TGTGCCAGCAGCTGGAGGGAGGCGGAAGAGACCCAGTACTTC; cdr3_aa: CASSWREAEETQYF
clone_size: -; d_call: TRBD2; j_call: TRBJ2-1; v_call: TRBV6-2/TRBV6-3; cdr3_nt: TGTGCCAGCAGCTCTAGCGGGAGTGGCTACAATGAGCAGTTCTTC; cdr3_aa: CASSSSGSGYNEQFF
clone_size: few; d_call: -; j_call: TRBJ1-1; v_call: TRBV6-5; cdr3_nt: TGTGCCAGCAGGGGGAGGGGTAGCTTTTACACTGAAGCTTTCTTT; cdr3_aa: CASRGRGSFYTEAFF
clone_size: once; d_call: -; j_call: TRBJ2-7; v_call: TRBV5-1; cdr3_nt: TGCGCCAGCAGCTTGGGGAGGACAGTTCCCTACGAGCAGTACTTC; cdr3_aa: CASSLGRTVPYEQYF
clone_size: -; d_call: TRBD1; j_call: TRBJ1-2; v_call: TRBV28; cdr3_nt: TGTGCCAGCAGTCTCCCCGATCCGGACAGGGAAGACTATGGCTACACCTTC; cdr3_aa: CASSLPDPDREDYGYTF
clone_size: -; d_call: TRBD1; j_call: TRBJ2-7; v_call: TRBV14; cdr3_nt: TGTGCCAGCAGCCAAGTTGGGGGACAGCCCTACGAGCAGTACTTC; cdr3_aa: CASSQVGGQPYEQYF
clone_size: -; d_call: -; j_call: TRBJ2-7; v_call: TRBV6-5; cdr3_nt: TGTGCCAGCAGTCTCGCGGCTGGGTCCGAGCAGTACTTC; cdr3_aa: CASSLAAGSEQYF
clone_size: -; d_call: -; j_call: TRBJ1-1; v_call: TRBV19; cdr3_nt: TGTGCCAGCGCCTTCCGCGGCCGCCGGTCAAACACTGAAGCTTTCTTT; cdr3_aa: CASAFRGRRSNTEAFF
clone_size: -; d_call: -; j_call: TRBJ2-7; v_call: TRBV5-1; cdr3_nt: TGCGCCAGCAGCCCCGGCGGAGGATCGGGTCCCGAGCAGTACTTC; cdr3_aa: CASSPGGGSGPEQYF
clone_size: -; d_call: -; j_call: TRBJ1-6; v_call: TRBV10-3; cdr3_nt: TGTGCCATCAGTGAGACTTACTTATCTAGCTCCTATAATTCACCCCTCCACTTT; cdr3_aa: CAISETYLSSSYNSPLHF
clone_size: -; d_call: -; j_call: TRBJ2-3; v_call: TRBV10-1; cdr3_nt: TGCGCCAGCAGTGAGAGGGGCGGAGGCACAGATACGCAGTATTTT; cdr3_aa: CASSERGGGTDTQYF
clone_size: -; d_call: -; j_call: TRBJ1-1; v_call: TRBV10-3; cdr3_nt: TGTGCCATCACACGACAGGAGAAGAACACTGAAGCTTTCTTT; cdr3_aa: CAITRQEKNTEAFF
clone_size: -; d_call: TRBD2; j_call: TRBJ2-1; v_call: TRBV5-1; cdr3_nt: TGCGCCAGCAGTCCGAGGACTAGCGGGAGCCATTGGGAGAGCTCCTACAATGAGCAGTTCTTC; cdr3_aa: CASSPRTSGSHWESSYNEQFF
clone_size: few; d_call: -; j_call: TRBJ1-1; v_call: TRBV3-1/TRBV3-2; cdr3_nt: TGTGCCAGCAGCCAAGATTTCTTACACCGAGAAGCTTTCTTT; cdr3_aa: CASSQDFLHREAFF
clone_size: -; d_call: -; j_call: TRBJ1-1; v_call: TRBV12-3/TRBV12-4; cdr3_nt: TGTGCCAGCAGCAGGACAGCTGAAGCTTTCTTT; cdr3_aa: CASSRTAEAFF
clone_size: -; d_call: -; j_call: TRBJ1-1; v_call: TRBV5-1; cdr3_nt: TGCGCCAGCAGCTTGCAGAACACTGAAGCTTTCTTT; cdr3_aa: CASSLQNTEAFF
clone_size: -; d_call: -; j_call: TRBJ1-2; v_call: TRBV30; cdr3_nt: TGTGCCTGGGGGCGGACATCAGGCTACACCTTC; cdr3_aa: CAWGRTSGYTF
clone_size: -; d_call: TRBD1; j_call: TRBJ1-6; v_call: TRBV4-1; cdr3_nt: TGCGCCAGCAGCCATGACAGGGACTATAATTCACCCCTCCACTTT; cdr3_aa: CASSHDRDYNSPLHF
clone_size: -; d_call: -; j_call: TRBJ1-2; v_call: TRBV13; cdr3_nt: TGTGCCAGCAGCTTAGGACAGGTGAGCTATGGCTACACCTTC; cdr3_aa: CASSLGQVSYGYTF
clone_size: -; d_call: TRBD2; j_call: TRBJ2-2; v_call: TRBV11-2; cdr3_nt: TGTGCCAGCAGCTTAGTTAGACTAGCGGGAGTATCGGGGGAGCTGTTTTTT; cdr3_aa: CASSLVRLAGVSGELFF
clone_size: -; d_call: TRBD2; j_call: TRBJ2-3; v_call: TRBV5-5; cdr3_nt: TGTGCCAGCAGCTTCAGAGGGGCTAGCGGGAGCACAGATACGCAGTATTTT; cdr3_aa: CASSFRGASGSTDTQYF
clone_size: few; d_call: -; j_call: TRBJ1-2; v_call: TRBV7-2; cdr3_nt: TGTGCCAGCAGTACAACAGGGCCCTATGGCTACACCTTC; cdr3_aa: CASSTTGPYGYTF
clone_size: -; d_call: TRBD1; j_call: TRBJ1-3; v_call: TRBV28; cdr3_nt: TGTGCCAGCAGTTTAGGGACAGGGGAACCCTCTGGAAACACCATATATTTT; cdr3_aa: CASSLGTGEPSGNTIYF
clone_size: -; d_call: -; j_call: TRBJ2-7; v_call: TRBV23-1; cdr3_nt: TGCGCCAGCAGTCAGTTTCCTGCACCACCTTTAGAGGACTACGAGCAGTACTTC; cdr3_aa: CASSQFPAPPLEDYEQYF
clone_size: -; d_call: TRBD1; j_call: TRBJ1-1; v_call: TRBV28; cdr3_nt: TGTGCCAGCAGTCCCCCGGGAACCAGGGGGCGGATTGAAGCTTTCTTT; cdr3_aa: CASSPPGTRGRIEAFF
clone_size: -; d_call: -; j_call: TRBJ2-1; v_call: TRBV6-9; cdr3_nt: TGTGCCAGCAGTTTCCAGCGGATCGCCTACAATGAGCAGTTCTTC; cdr3_aa: CASSFQRIAYNEQFF
clone_size: few; d_call: -; j_call: TRBJ1-5; v_call: TRBV5-1; cdr3_nt: TGCGCCAGCAGCTTGGGAGAAAATCAGCCCCAGCATTTT; cdr3_aa: CASSLGENQPQHF
clone_size: -; d_call: -; j_call: TRBJ2-7; v_call: TRBV13; cdr3_nt: TGTGCCAGCAGCTTAGACAACTCCTACGAGCAGTACTTC; cdr3_aa: CASSLDNSYEQYF
clone_size: once; d_call: -; j_call: TRBJ2-5; v_call: TRBV9; cdr3_nt: TGTGCCAGCAGCGTAGATTCGGGGGAAGAGACCCAGTACTTC; cdr3_aa: CASSVDSGEETQYF
clone_size: -; d_call: TRBD1; j_call: TRBJ1-1; v_call: TRBV19; cdr3_nt: TGTGCCAGTAGTCCAACAGGGGGGACTGAAGCTTTCTTT; cdr3_aa: CASSPTGGTEAFF
clone_size: -; d_call: -; j_call: TRBJ2-2; v_call: TRBV5-1; cdr3_nt: TGCGCCACCCGGATTAGCGCGAACACCGGGGAGCTGTTTTTT; cdr3_aa: CATRISANTGELFF
clone_size: -; d_call: -; j_call: TRBJ1-5; v_call: TRBV7-2; cdr3_nt: TGTGCCAGCAGCTCCGACAATTTCCAGCCCCAGCATTTT; cdr3_aa: CASSSDNFQPQHF
clone_size: -; d_call: TRBD2; j_call: TRBJ2-4; v_call: TRBV28; cdr3_nt: TGTGCCAGCAGTTCCGGGACTAGACTAGCCAAAAACATTCAGTACTTC; cdr3_aa: CASSSGTRLAKNIQYF
clone_size: -; d_call: -; j_call: TRBJ2-4; v_call: TRBV21-1; cdr3_nt: TGTGCCAGCAGCCAAAGTTCAGTAGCCAAAAACATTCAGTACTTC; cdr3_aa: CASSQSSVAKNIQYF
clone_size: -; d_call: -; j_call: TRBJ2-3; v_call: TRBV7-6; cdr3_nt: TGTGCCAGCAGCCCCCGACTTAGCACAGATACGCAGTATTTT; cdr3_aa: CASSPRLSTDTQYF
clone_size: -; d_call: -; j_call: TRBJ1-1; v_call: TRBV9; cdr3_nt: TGTGCCAGCAGCGGGGGGACTAGGGAAGCTTTCTTT; cdr3_aa: CASSGGTREAFF
clone_size: -; d_call: TRBD2; j_call: TRBJ2-1; v_call: TRBV4-1; cdr3_nt: TGCGCCAGCAGCCAAGATCCGACTAGCTGGGGTTACAATGAGCAGTTCTTC; cdr3_aa: CASSQDPTSWGYNEQFF
clone_size: -; d_call: -; j_call: TRBJ1-2; v_call: TRBV27; cdr3_nt: TGTGCCAGCAGTTTACAGCAAAGGGGAAGGTGGGGTTATGGCTACACCTTC; cdr3_aa: CASSLQQRGRWGYGYTF
clone_size: few; d_call: -; j_call: TRBJ1-2; v_call: TRBV20-1; cdr3_nt: TGCAGTGCTCCAGATGGCTACACCTTC; cdr3_aa: CSAPDGYTF
clone_size: -; d_call: TRBD1; j_call: TRBJ1-2; v_call: TRBV19; cdr3_nt: TGTGCCAGTAGTTCTGGACAGGGGGCGCTTGGCTACACCTTC; cdr3_aa: CASSSGQGALGYTF
clone_size: -; d_call: TRBD1; j_call: TRBJ2-2; v_call: TRBV11-3; cdr3_nt: TGTGCCAGCAGTCCCCGGACAGGGAACACCGGGGAGCTGTTTTTT; cdr3_aa: CASSPRTGNTGELFF
clone_size: -; d_call: TRBD1; j_call: TRBJ1-5; v_call: TRBV2; cdr3_nt: TGTGCCAGCAGAGCCACGTGGGGACAGAGTAGCAATCAGCCCCAGCATTTT; cdr3_aa: CASRATWGQSSNQPQHF
clone_size: -; d_call: TRBD1; j_call: TRBJ1-2; v_call: TRBV7-9; cdr3_nt: TGTGCCAGCAGCACGGGGGACAGGGGGCGCGGCTATGGCTACACCTTC; cdr3_aa: CASSTGDRGRGYGYTF